This T cell receptor beta chain was recorded in a study of T cells in Graves' hyperthyroidism and ophthalmopathy. The V gene's germline CDR1 is MNHNS and CDR2 SASEGT. Trimming took off 2 bases at V and 6 bases at J, with 10 bases between the two ends. The CDR3 runs to 14 residues. Using RNA transcripts as the source, TCR beta CDR3 regions were amplified. Carried out on the TCR CDR3, a first-round RT-PCR used the HTBI primer set. One entry per CDR3 protein results from TCRdb running MiXCR on the multiplex PCR reads. The table has 660,000 or so distinct CDR3 sequences, about a fifth seen once. Material for sequencing was blood. V and J are TRBV6-1 and TRBJ2-2, with D perhaps TRBD2 (5 bases). The TCR originated in a man between 25 and 39 years old with Graves' ophthalmopathy. The CDR3 protein is CASSELAMAGELFF. In DNA, the CDR3 is TGTGCCAGCAGTGAACTAGCAATGGCCGGGGAGCTGTTTTTT.